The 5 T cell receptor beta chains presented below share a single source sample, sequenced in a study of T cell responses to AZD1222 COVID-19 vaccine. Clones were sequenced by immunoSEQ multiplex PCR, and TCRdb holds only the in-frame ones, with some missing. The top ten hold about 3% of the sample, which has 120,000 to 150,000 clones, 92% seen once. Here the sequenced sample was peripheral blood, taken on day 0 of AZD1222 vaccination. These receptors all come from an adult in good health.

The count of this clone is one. The CDR3 here is CASSYGRSTDTQYF. The CDR3 DNA follows: TGTGCCAGCAGTTATGGCAGATCCACAGATACGCAGTATTTT. The chain has TRBV6-6 and TRBJ2-3; the D is unclear. This CDR3 spans 14 amino acids. V lost 3 bases and J lost 2, with 9 bases in between. The germline gives CDR1 MNHNY, CDR2 SVGAGI (reference sequence).

The CDR3 loop is CASSLFGQGLQETQYF. CDR3 sequence (DNA): TGTGCCAGCAGCTTATTCGGACAGGGACTCCAAGAGACCCAGTACTTC. This chain uses TRBV7-6 with TRBJ2-5, with 8 bases fitting TRBD1. V was clipped by 2 bases and J by 1 base; unmatched bases: 6. Per the germline V gene, CDR1 is SGHVS and CDR2 is FNYEAQ. The CDR3 has 16 residues.

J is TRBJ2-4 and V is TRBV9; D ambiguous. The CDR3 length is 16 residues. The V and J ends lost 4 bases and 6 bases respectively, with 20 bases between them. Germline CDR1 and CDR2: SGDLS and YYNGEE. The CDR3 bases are TGTGCCAGCAGCCTTTCATCGGCCCCAGCTGGAAACATTCAGTACTTC. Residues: CASSLSSAPAGNIQYF.

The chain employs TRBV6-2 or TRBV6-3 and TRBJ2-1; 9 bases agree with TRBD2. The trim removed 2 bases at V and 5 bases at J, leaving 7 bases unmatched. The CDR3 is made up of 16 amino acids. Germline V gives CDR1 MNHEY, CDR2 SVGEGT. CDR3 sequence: CASSYPGLAPNNEQFF. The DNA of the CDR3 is TGTGCCAGCAGTTACCCCGGACTAGCGCCAAACAATGAGCAGTTCTTC.

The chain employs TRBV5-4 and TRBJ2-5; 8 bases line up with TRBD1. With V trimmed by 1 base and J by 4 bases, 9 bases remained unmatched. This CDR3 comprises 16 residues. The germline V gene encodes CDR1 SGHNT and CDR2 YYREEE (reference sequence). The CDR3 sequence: CASSLPQGANRETQYF. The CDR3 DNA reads TGTGCCAGCAGCTTGCCCCAGGGGGCGAATCGAGAGACCCAGTACTTC.